Below, 11 T cell receptor beta chains from the same sample are listed, as sequenced in a study of cytomegalovirus exposure and HLA in healthy donors. The PCR used 60 Vbeta and 13 Jbeta primers. The table came from immunoSEQ multiplex PCR; TCRdb's copy has only in-frame clones and leaves some out. The repertoire has 150,000 to 200,000 clones, roughly 80% of them found once; the top ten carry about 0.24%. The sequencing sample was made of PBMCs. Every receptor here comes from a boy younger than 18 in good health and CMV-seronegative.

The J gene is TRBJ2-3, the V gene TRBV27, with 9 bases aligning to TRBD2. The germline CDR1 and CDR2 sequences are MNHEY and SMNVEV (reference sequence). This CDR3 has 15 amino acids. The trim removed 6 bases at V and 3 bases at J, leaving 7 bases unmatched. CDR3 loop: CASSLSGGRTDTQYF. The CDR3 region has the DNA TGTGCCAGCAGCCTGAGCGGGGGGCGGACAGATACGCAGTATTTT.

The J gene is TRBJ1-1, the V gene TRBV18, with unresolved D. Germline loops: CDR1 KGHSH, CDR2 LQKENI. The germline V and J ends were trimmed by 4 bases and 3 bases, with 12 bases remaining between them. The CDR3 has 14 amino acids. The CDR3 sequence is CASSLATGDTEAFF. CDR3 in DNA: TGTGCCAGCTCACTCGCCACCGGTGACACTGAAGCTTTCTTT.

This clone turned up a few times. The chain employs TRBV19 and TRBJ1-1; D gene uncertain. The V and J ends lost 4 bases and 3 bases respectively, with 9 bases between them. The CDR3 covers 13 residues. Germline V gene lookup returns CDR1 LNHDA and CDR2 SQIVND (reference sequence). In nucleotides, the CDR3 is TGTGCCAGTAGTACTGCGGGAGACACTGAAGCTTTCTTT. The encoded protein is CASSTAGDTEAFF.

The chain employs TRBV5-6 and TRBJ1-2, with 8 bases fitting TRBD1. The germline V gene has CDR1 SGHDT and CDR2 YYEEEE. The CDR3 has 14 residues. The trim removed 2 bases at V and 4 bases at J, leaving 4 bases unmatched. The CDR3 loop reads CASSFGTGGYGYTF. DNA of the CDR3: TGTGCCAGCAGCTTCGGTACAGGGGGCTATGGCTACACCTTC. The whole variable domain, remainder taken from reference TRBV5-6 and TRBJ1-2, is DAGVTQSPTHLIKTRGQQVTLRCSPKSGHDTVSWYQQALGQGPQFIFQYYEEEERQRGNFPDRFSGHQFPNYSSELNVNALLLGDSALYLCASSFGTGGYGYTFGSGTRLTVV.

The rearrangement joins TRBV2 to TRBJ2-5; 8 positions match TRBD1. The ends lost 0 bases at V and 2 bases at J; junction bases unmatched: 2. The CDR3 totals 15 residues. The germline V gene encodes CDR1 SNHLY and CDR2 FYNNEI. The CDR3 DNA is TGTGCCAGCAGTGAAGCCAGGGGGCCACAAGAGACCCAGTACTTC. Translated, it gives CASSEARGPQETQYF.

This clone has just one count. The CDR3 spells CASSYSTGRGEKLFF. CDR3 bases: TGTGCCAGCAGTTACTCGACAGGGCGGGGTGAAAAACTGTTTTTT. This chain links TRBV6-5 with TRBJ1-4; 7 bases agree with TRBD1. The CDR3 is made up of 15 amino acids. The V segment lost 0 bases and the J segment 7 bases; nucleotides outside the gene matches: 5. Per germline, CDR1 MNHEY and CDR2 SVGAGI.

This chain connects TRBV2 to TRBJ1-4, with 10 bases fitting TRBD1. This CDR3 is 13 amino acids long. Unmatched junction bases numbered 2, after V lost 8 bases and J lost 5 bases. In germline, CDR1 is SNHLY, CDR2 FYNNEI. The chain's CDR3 is CASGTGENEKLFF. Written as DNA, the CDR3 is TGTGCCAGCGGGACAGGGGAAAATGAAAAACTGTTTTTT.

This chain connects TRBV6-1 to TRBJ2-1; 7 nucleotides match TRBD2. The germline gives CDR1 MNHNS, CDR2 SASEGT. V trimming: 3 bases; J trimming: 3 bases; junction bases outside the gene matches: 2. The CDR3 sequence is 14 residues long. Here the CDR3 DNA reads TGTGCCAGCAGTGAGACGGGGGGCTACAATGAGCAGTTCTTC. Amino acids: CASSETGGYNEQFF.

V usage is TRBV10-3 and J usage is TRBJ2-7; 12 nucleotides line up with TRBD2. The CDR3 is made up of 15 amino acids. Trimming at V came to 8 bases and at J to 2 bases, leaving 7 bases not matched to a gene. Looked up from germline, CDR1 is ENHRY and CDR2 is SYGVKD. This CDR3 is CAIGLLAGGPYEQYF. DNA for the CDR3: TGTGCCATCGGCTTACTAGCGGGAGGACCCTACGAGCAGTACTTC.

V is TRBV28 and J is TRBJ1-3, with 7 nucleotides matching TRBD1. CDR3 size: 14 residues. CDR1 is MDHEN, CDR2 SYDVKM, per germline. V lost 3 bases to trimming and J lost 3 bases; unmatched junction nucleotides: 2. The CDR3 here is CASSFGTVGNTIYF. CDR3 nucleotides: TGTGCCAGCAGTTTCGGGACAGTTGGAAACACCATATATTTT.

The chain recombines TRBV10-3 with TRBJ2-7; 7 bases are shared with TRBD2. Germline V gene lookup returns CDR1 ENHRY and CDR2 SYGVKD. V lost 4 bases and J lost 1; bases outside the gene matches: 4. This CDR3 has 14 residues. The CDR3 reads CAISVGGGSYEQYF. The CDR3 nucleotides are TGTGCCATCAGTGTGGGCGGGGGATCCTACGAGCAGTACTTC.